This TCR beta chain was captured by sequencing in a study of blood T cell repertoires in COVID-19. The germline V gene has CDR1 SGHVS and CDR2 FQNEAQ. Trimming at V came to 5 bases and at J to 3 bases, leaving 5 bases not matched to a gene. This CDR3 has 14 amino acids. Original handling: Nucleated cell counts were estimated from reference gene primer amplification. The method was immunoSEQ multiplex PCR; TCRdb's version includes in-frame clones alone and lacks a portion of them. Clonal size and the V and J genes are those of that table, whereas D and trimming came from the DNA. This sample has about 160,000 clones, with 70% to 90% found just once.

The rearrangement links TRBV7-8 to TRBJ2-5; TRBD1 matches 8 bases. The receptor was derived from a man aged 35 to 55 with acute or convalescent COVID-19. Sequencing input: peripheral blood. The CDR3 region is CASSTRTGKETQYF. The DNA for the CDR3 is TGTGCCAGCAGCACAAGGACAGGGAAAGAGACCCAGTACTTC.